This T cell receptor (beta chain) was observed in a study of PD-1 blockade in mismatch repair-deficient tumors. Assay used: immunoSEQ multiplex PCR; TCRdb lists only in-frame clones, some missing. The sample holds fewer than 60,000 clones, 77% seen once. Trimming removed 0 bases at V and 0 bases at J, with 16 bases between. This CDR3 is 17 amino acids long. Germline-derived CDR1 and CDR2 are SGDLS and YYNGEE. Material: PBMCs, obtained before pembrolizumab treatment. This TCR was sampled from an adult with mismatch repair-deficient cancer. V is TRBV9 and J is TRBJ2-7; D possibly matches TRBD1 or TRBD2 (5 bases each). CDR3 in amino acids: CASSVAPGAGSSYEQYF. For the CDR3, the DNA is TGTGCCAGCAGCGTAGCCCCCGGAGCAGGGAGCTCCTACGAGCAGTACTTC.